A selection of T cell receptor beta chains follows, all from one sample in a study of beta chain features in type 1 diabetes. Sequenced by immunoSEQ multiplex PCR; TCRdb stores in-frame clones only, minus some. The sample holds around 360,000 clones; around 13% are singletons and the top ten take approximately 0.01%. The source material was naive CD4+ T cells from blood. All receptors derive from a woman younger than 30 with type 1 diabetes. The CDR3 runs from the conserved cysteine through the conserved F or W. Fields, in order: CDR3 length, J gene, D gene, clone size, V gene, CDR3 protein, CDR3 DNA. D genes are given only for firm matches. Some rows have no size entry. The others give once, few or many, or a class for an expanded clone.

13	TRBJ2-3	.	few	TRBV4-3	CASSQDQGFWLYF	TGCGCCAGCAGCCAAGATCAGGGGTTTTGGCTGTATTTT
14	TRBJ2-5	.	few	TRBV19	CASSLLGDGETQYF	TGTGCCAGTAGTCTGCTGGGCGATGGAGAGACCCAGTACTTC
14	TRBJ1-5	.	.	TRBV4-3	CASSQDPQGTPQHF	TGCGCCAGCAGCCAAGATCCCCAGGGGACGCCCCAGCATTTT
15	TRBJ2-7	TRBD2	few	TRBV7-3	CASSLNLASGYEQYF	TGTGCCAGCAGCTTAAATTTAGCTAGCGGCTACGAGCAGTACTTC
14	TRBJ2-5	TRBD2	.	TRBV7-2	CASSSSGNRETQYF	TGTGCCAGCAGCTCCAGCGGGAATAGGGAGACCCAGTACTTC
16	TRBJ2-4	TRBD2	.	TRBV28	CASSSPGGRTKNIQYF	TGTGCCAGCAGTTCCCCAGGCGGGAGAACCAAAAACATTCAGTACTTC
15	TRBJ2-2	.	.	TRBV7-9	CASSLARVNTGELFF	TGTGCCAGCAGCTTAGCCCGGGTAAACACCGGGGAGCTGTTTTTT
12	TRBJ1-2	.	few	TRBV29-1	CSVDGGNYGYTF	TGCAGCGTTGACGGGGGGAATTATGGCTACACCTTC
15	TRBJ1-5	.	.	TRBV28	CASTRARHGNQPQHF	TGTGCCAGCACCAGGGCACGCCACGGCAATCAGCCCCAGCATTTT
16	TRBJ2-2	TRBD2	few	TRBV5-4	CASSPREGRNTGELFF	TGTGCCAGCAGCCCCCGGGAGGGGCGTAACACCGGGGAGCTGTTTTTT
11	TRBJ2-7	.	few	TRBV29-1	CSVDRGGEQYF	TGCAGCGTTGATCGAGGGGGCGAGCAGTACTTC
18	TRBJ2-4	TRBD2	few	TRBV4-3	CASSRTSGGAGTKNIQYF	TGCGCCAGCAGCCGGACTAGCGGGGGGGCCGGAACCAAAAACATTCAGTACTTC
13	TRBJ2-1	TRBD2	.	TRBV9	CASSASSGPEQFF	TGTGCCAGCAGCGCCAGTAGCGGGCCCGAGCAGTTCTTC
13	TRBJ1-5	.	few	TRBV30	CAWSAGFNQPQHF	TGTGCCTGGAGTGCGGGGTTCAATCAGCCCCAGCATTTT
16	TRBJ2-3	TRBD2	few	TRBV7-3	CASSSGLAGEADTQYF	TGTGCCAGCAGCTCGGGGTTAGCGGGAGAGGCAGATACGCAGTATTTT
14	TRBJ2-2	TRBD1	few	TRBV10-3	CAIRTGGDTGELFF	TGTGCCATCAGGACAGGGGGCGACACCGGGGAGCTGTTTTTT
14	TRBJ2-3	.	.	TRBV7-2	CASSREGSRDTQYF	TGTGCCAGCAGCCGTGAGGGCTCGCGGGATACGCAGTATTTT
13	TRBJ1-5	TRBD1	.	TRBV29-1	CSVGQGVWQPQHF	TGCAGCGTGGGACAGGGGGTTTGGCAGCCCCAGCATTTT
14	TRBJ1-4	TRBD1	.	TRBV5-1	CASSHRGPNEKLFF	TGCGCCAGCAGCCACAGGGGACCTAATGAAAAACTGTTTTTT
15	TRBJ2-3	.	few	TRBV25-1	CASSGYRRLGDTQYF	TGTGCCAGCAGTGGTTATAGGCGACTCGGAGATACGCAGTATTTT
14	TRBJ2-5	TRBD2	few	TRBV5-1	CASKPAGEMGTQYF	TGCGCCAGCAAACCCGCGGGAGAGATGGGGACCCAGTACTTC
13	TRBJ2-1	.	.	TRBV9	CASNAGYGNEQFF	TGTGCCAGCAACGCCGGGTACGGGAATGAGCAGTTCTTC
14	TRBJ2-5	TRBD1	few	TRBV5-1	CASSLGQGQETQYF	TGCGCCAGCAGCTTGGGACAGGGGCAAGAGACCCAGTACTTC
14	TRBJ2-1	TRBD1	.	TRBV5-4	CASSLRDRGREQFF	TGTGCCAGCAGCTTGCGGGACAGGGGGCGAGAGCAGTTCTTC
14	TRBJ1-1	.	few	TRBV4-3	CASSQDEGPAEAFF	TGCGCCAGCAGCCAAGACGAGGGCCCCGCTGAAGCTTTCTTT
17	TRBJ2-7	.	few	TRBV15	CATSSKSGLGGSYEQYF	TGTGCCACCAGCAGTAAATCTGGACTAGGGGGCTCCTACGAGCAGTACTTC
14	TRBJ1-3	.	.	TRBV30	CAWSLGGSGNTIYF	TGTGCCTGGAGTCTGGGGGGGTCTGGAAACACCATATATTTT
13	TRBJ1-4	.	few	TRBV29-1	CSVLGGPNEKLFF	TGCAGCGTCCTCGGGGGGCCTAATGAAAAACTGTTTTTT
13	TRBJ2-1	TRBD1	few	TRBV25-1	CASSATGVYEQFF	TGTGCCAGCAGTGCAACAGGGGTGTATGAGCAGTTCTTC
18	TRBJ2-3	TRBD2	few	TRBV5-4	CASSFLLAGGPGTDTQYF	TGTGCCAGCAGCTTTCTCCTAGCGGGGGGGCCGGGCACAGATACGCAGTATTTT
16	TRBJ1-1	.	few	TRBV4-3	CASSLIRTDMNTEAFF	TGCGCCAGCAGCCTCATAAGGACAGACATGAACACTGAAGCTTTCTTT
15	TRBJ2-7	TRBD2	few	TRBV28	CASSGASGRPYEQYF	TGTGCCAGCAGCGGCGCTTCCGGGAGGCCCTACGAGCAGTACTTC
14	TRBJ2-1	TRBD2	few	TRBV11-2	CATEPWAGVNEQFF	TGTGCCACCGAACCCTGGGCGGGGGTTAATGAGCAGTTCTTC
19	TRBJ2-1	.	.	TRBV30	CAWSVQSSEGRGHRGEQFF	TGTGCCTGGAGTGTACAGTCAAGCGAGGGCAGGGGCCACCGAGGTGAGCAGTTCTTC
12	TRBJ1-2	.	few	TRBV2	CASRVENYGYTF	TGTGCCAGCAGAGTAGAGAACTATGGCTACACCTTC
11	TRBJ2-7	.	.	TRBV28	CASSWSYEQYF	TGTGCCAGCAGTTGGAGCTACGAGCAGTACTTC
16	TRBJ1-1	.	.	TRBV5-1	CASSLEAGLLNTEAFF	TGCGCCAGCAGCTTGGAGGCAGGGCTACTGAACACTGAAGCTTTCTTT
14	TRBJ2-3	TRBD2	.	TRBV15	CATERGGSSDTQYF	TGTGCCACCGAGCGGGGGGGTAGCTCAGATACGCAGTATTTT
13	TRBJ1-6	.	few	TRBV18	CASSDTAGSPLHF	TGTGCCAGCTCGGACACGGCGGGGTCACCCCTCCACTTT
14	TRBJ1-2	TRBD1	.	TRBV14	CASSRDRANYGYTF	TGTGCCAGCAGCCGTGACAGGGCAAACTATGGCTACACCTTC
12	TRBJ2-5	.	few	TRBV29-1	CSADRGGETQYF	TGCAGCGCCGATAGAGGGGGAGAGACCCAGTACTTC
14	TRBJ2-1	.	few	TRBV6-5	CASSSRRRQNEQFF	TGTGCCAGCAGTTCAAGAAGGAGGCAAAATGAGCAGTTCTTC
15	TRBJ2-1	TRBD1	few	TRBV11-3	CASSPGTGSYNEQFF	TGTGCCAGCAGCCCCGGGACAGGGTCCTACAATGAGCAGTTCTTC